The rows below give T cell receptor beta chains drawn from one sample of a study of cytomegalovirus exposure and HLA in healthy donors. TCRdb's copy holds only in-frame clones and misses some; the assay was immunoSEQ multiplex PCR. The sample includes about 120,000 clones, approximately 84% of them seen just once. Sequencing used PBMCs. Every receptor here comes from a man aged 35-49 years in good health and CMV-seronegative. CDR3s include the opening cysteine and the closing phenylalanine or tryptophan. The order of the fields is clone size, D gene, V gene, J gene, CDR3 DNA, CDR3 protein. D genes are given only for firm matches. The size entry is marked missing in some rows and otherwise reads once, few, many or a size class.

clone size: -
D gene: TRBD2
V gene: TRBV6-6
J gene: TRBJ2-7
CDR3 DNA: TGTGCCAGCCACAGCGGGGTACTCTACGAGCAGTACTTC
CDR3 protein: CASHSGVLYEQYF

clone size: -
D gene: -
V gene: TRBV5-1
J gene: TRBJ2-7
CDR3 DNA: TGCGCCAGCAGCTTTACAGGATACGAGCAGTACTTC
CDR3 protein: CASSFTGYEQYF

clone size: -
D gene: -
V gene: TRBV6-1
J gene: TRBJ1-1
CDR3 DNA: TGTGCCAGCAGTGCCAGGGGTAGGCGAACTGCAAACCTGAACACTGAAGCTTTCTTT
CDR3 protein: CASSARGRRTANLNTEAFF

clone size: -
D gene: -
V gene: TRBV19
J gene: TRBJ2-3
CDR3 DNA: TGTGCCAGTAGTATATCTCTAGCCCCAGATACGCAGTATTTT
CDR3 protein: CASSISLAPDTQYF

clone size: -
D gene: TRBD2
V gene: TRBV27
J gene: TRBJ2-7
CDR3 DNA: TGTGCCAGCAGTTTAGGTTTGGGAGGGTCCTACGAGCAGTACTTC
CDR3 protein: CASSLGLGGSYEQYF

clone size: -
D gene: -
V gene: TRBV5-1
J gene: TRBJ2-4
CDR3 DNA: TGCGCCAGCAGCTCTGCCGACACCCCCATTCAGTACTTC
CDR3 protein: CASSSADTPIQYF

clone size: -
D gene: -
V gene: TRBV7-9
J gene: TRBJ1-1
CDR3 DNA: TGTGCCAGCAGCTGGCATAGGGGGTCTGAAGCTTTCTTT
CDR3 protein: CASSWHRGSEAFF

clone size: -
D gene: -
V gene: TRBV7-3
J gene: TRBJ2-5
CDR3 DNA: TGTGCCAGCAGCCGAGCGACCGGAGAGACCCAGTACTTC
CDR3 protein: CASSRATGETQYF

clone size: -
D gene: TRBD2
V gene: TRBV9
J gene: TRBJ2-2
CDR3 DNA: TGTGCCAGCAGCCAAGTAGCGGGAGGGACCGGGGAGCTGTTTTTT
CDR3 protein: CASSQVAGGTGELFF

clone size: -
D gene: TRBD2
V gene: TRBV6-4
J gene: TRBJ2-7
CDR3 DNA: TGTGCCAGCAGTGCCGGGGGGGGGCCCCCCTACGAGCAGTACTTC
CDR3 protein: CASSAGGGPPYEQYF

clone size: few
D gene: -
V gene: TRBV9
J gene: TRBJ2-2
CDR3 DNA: TGTGCCAGCAGCACATCTTTAGGGGCGAGGACCGGGGAGCTGTTTTTT
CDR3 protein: CASSTSLGARTGELFF

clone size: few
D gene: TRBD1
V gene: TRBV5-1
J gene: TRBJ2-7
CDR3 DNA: TGCGCCAGCAGCAACCCGGACAGGGGGCTGTACGAGCAGTACTTC
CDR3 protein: CASSNPDRGLYEQYF

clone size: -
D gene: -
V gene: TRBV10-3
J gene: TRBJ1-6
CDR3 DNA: TGTGCCATCACTGAGGACTTGAATTCACCCCTCCACTTT
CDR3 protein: CAITEDLNSPLHF

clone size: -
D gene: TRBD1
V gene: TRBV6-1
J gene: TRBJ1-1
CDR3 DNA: TGTGCCAGCAGTGAAGCGCCCAGGGGGCCTGCTTTCTTT
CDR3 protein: CASSEAPRGPAFF

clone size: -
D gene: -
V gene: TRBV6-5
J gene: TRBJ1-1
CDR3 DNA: TGTGCCAGCAGTTACTCCCTCCTGAACACTGAAGCTTTCTTT
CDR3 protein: CASSYSLLNTEAFF

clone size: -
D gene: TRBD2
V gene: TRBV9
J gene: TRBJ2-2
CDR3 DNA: TGTGCCAGCAGCCCAGCGGGGGTACGGTCCGGGGAGCTGTTTTTT
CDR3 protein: CASSPAGVRSGELFF

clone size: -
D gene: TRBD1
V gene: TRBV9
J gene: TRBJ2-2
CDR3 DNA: TGTGCCAGCAGCGTAGCGACAGGGAAGAACACCGGGGAGCTGTTTTTT
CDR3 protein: CASSVATGKNTGELFF

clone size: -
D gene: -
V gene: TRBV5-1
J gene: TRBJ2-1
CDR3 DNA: TGCGCCAGCAGCTTGTATCGGGATCCCGATGGTGAGCAGTTCTTC
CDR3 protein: CASSLYRDPDGEQFF

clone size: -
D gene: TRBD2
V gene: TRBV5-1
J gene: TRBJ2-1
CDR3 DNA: TGCGCCAGCAGCTTGGCCCCGACTAGCGGGACCTACAATGAGCAGTTCTTC
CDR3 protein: CASSLAPTSGTYNEQFF

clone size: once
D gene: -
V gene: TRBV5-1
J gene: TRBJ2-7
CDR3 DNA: TGCGCCAGCAGCGCGGCACTTCACTACGAGCAGTACTTC
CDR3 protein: CASSAALHYEQYF

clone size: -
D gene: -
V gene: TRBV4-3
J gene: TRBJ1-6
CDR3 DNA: TGCGCCAGCAGCCAAGCGAGAGGTGTCGGGAGTTCACCCCTCCACTTT
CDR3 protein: CASSQARGVGSSPLHF

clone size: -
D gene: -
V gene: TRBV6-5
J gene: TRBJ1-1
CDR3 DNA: TGTGCCAGCCAAGGACGGGGGAACACTGAAGCTTTCTTT
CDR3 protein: CASQGRGNTEAFF

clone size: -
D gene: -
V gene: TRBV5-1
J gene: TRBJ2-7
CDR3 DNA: TGCGCCAGCAGCTGGGGCTCAGGGGAAACCTACGAGCAGTACTTC
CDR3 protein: CASSWGSGETYEQYF

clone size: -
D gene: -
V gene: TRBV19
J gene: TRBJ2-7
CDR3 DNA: TGTGCCAGTAGTATTACCCTCACGGGAGAGCAGTACTTC
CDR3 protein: CASSITLTGEQYF

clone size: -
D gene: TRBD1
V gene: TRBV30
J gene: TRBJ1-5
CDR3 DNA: TGTGCCTGGAGTGTATGGGCCTCCGGGACAGCATTCAATCAGCCCCAGCATTTT
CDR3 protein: CAWSVWASGTAFNQPQHF

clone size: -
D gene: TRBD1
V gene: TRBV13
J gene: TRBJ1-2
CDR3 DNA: TGTGCCAGCAGCGCGGGACAGGGACTGATGGATGGCTACACCTTC
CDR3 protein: CASSAGQGLMDGYTF

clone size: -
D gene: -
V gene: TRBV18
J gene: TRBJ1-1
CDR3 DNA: TGTGCCAGCTCACCGACGACAGCTCCTAACACTGAAGCTTTCTTT
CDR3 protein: CASSPTTAPNTEAFF

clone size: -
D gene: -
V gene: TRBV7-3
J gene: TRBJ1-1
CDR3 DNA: TGTGCCAGCAGCCCCGCCGGGGGAGACACTGAAGCTTTCTTT
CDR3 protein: CASSPAGGDTEAFF

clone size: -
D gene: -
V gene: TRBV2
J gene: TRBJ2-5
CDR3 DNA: TGTGCCAGCAGAACAGGGACCCAGTACTTC
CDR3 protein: CASRTGTQYF

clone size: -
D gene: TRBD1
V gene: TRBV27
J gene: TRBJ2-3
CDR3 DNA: TGTGCCAGCAGTTCGACAGGGGCAGGCACAGATACGCAGTATTTT
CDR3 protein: CASSSTGAGTDTQYF

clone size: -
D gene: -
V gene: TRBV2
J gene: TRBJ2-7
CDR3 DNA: TGTGCCAGCAATAGTCCGATATGGTTTGAGTCGGGGAGCTACGAGCAGTACTTC
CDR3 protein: CASNSPIWFESGSYEQYF

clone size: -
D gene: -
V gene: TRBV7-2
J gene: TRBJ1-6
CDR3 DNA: TGTGCCAGCAGCTTAGGAGGGGGACCGAGTGTAGGTTCACCCCTCCACTTT
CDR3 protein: CASSLGGGPSVGSPLHF

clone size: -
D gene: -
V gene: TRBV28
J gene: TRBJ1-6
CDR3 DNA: TGTGCCAGCAGTGCCCAGGGTAGGTCCCCCCTCCACTTT
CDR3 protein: CASSAQGRSPLHF

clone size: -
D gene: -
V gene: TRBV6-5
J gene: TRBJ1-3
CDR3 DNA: TGTGCCAGCAGTAGGGGGACACGCTCTGGAAACACCATATATTTT
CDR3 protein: CASSRGTRSGNTIYF

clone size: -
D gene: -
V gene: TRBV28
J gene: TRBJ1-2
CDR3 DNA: TGTGCCAGCAGTTTACCGGCTAACTATGGCTACACCTTC
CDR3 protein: CASSLPANYGYTF

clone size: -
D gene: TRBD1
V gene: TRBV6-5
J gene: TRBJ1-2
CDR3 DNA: TGTGCCAGCAGCTACGTCGCGGACAGGGGGGGCTATGGCTACACCTTC
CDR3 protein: CASSYVADRGGYGYTF

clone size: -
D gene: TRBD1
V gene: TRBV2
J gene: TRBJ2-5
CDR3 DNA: TGTGCCAGCAGTCCTGGACAGGGAAGGACCCAGTACTTC
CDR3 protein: CASSPGQGRTQYF

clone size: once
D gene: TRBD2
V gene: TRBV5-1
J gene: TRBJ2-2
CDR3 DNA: TGCGCCAGCAGACTATTAGCGGGGGGGAACACCGGGGAGCTGTTTTTT
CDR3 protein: CASRLLAGGNTGELFF

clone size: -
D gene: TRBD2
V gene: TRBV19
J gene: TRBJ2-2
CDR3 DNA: TGTGCCAGTAGTGAAAGCGGGGGCACCGGGGAGCTGTTTTTT
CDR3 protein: CASSESGGTGELFF

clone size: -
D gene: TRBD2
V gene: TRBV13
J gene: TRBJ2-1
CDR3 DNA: TGTGCCAGCAGCTTTCCCACGGGGGGAGAGCAGTTCTTC
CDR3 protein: CASSFPTGGEQFF

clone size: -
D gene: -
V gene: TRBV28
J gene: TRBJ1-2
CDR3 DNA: TGTGCCAGCAGTCCAAATGCTAACTATGGCTACACCTTC
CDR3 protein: CASSPNANYGYTF

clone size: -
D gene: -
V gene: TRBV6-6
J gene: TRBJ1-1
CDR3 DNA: TGTGCCAGCAGTTACGTCGGGGTAGGCACTGAAGCTTTCTTT
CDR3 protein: CASSYVGVGTEAFF

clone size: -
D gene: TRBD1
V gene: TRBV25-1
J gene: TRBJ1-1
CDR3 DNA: TGTGCCAGCAGTGAAGGACAGGGCACTGAAGCTTTCTTT
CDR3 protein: CASSEGQGTEAFF

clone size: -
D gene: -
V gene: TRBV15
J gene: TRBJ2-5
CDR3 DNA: TGTGCCACCAGCAGAGGTGGGGGGCAAGAGACCCAGTACTTC
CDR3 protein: CATSRGGGQETQYF

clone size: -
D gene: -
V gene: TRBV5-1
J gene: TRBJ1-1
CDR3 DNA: TGCGCCAGCAGCAATAAGTCGGGACACGTGTCGGAAGCTTTCTTT
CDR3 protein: CASSNKSGHVSEAFF

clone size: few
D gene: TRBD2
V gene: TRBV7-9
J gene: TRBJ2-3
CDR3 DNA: TGTGCCAGCAGCTCACTAGCGCAGCCCTCAGATACGCAGTATTTT
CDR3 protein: CASSSLAQPSDTQYF

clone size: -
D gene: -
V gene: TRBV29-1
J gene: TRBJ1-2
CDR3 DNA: TGCAGCGGAACAACGGGGACTAACTATGGCTACACCTTC
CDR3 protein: CSGTTGTNYGYTF

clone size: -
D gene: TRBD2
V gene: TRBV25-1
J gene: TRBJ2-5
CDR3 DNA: TGTGCCAGCACGACTAGCGGGGGGGCCGGAGAGACCCAGTACTTC
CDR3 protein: CASTTSGGAGETQYF

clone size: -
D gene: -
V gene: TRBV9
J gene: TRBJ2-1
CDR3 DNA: TGTGCCAGCAGCGTAGCCCTTGCGTCCTACAATGAGCAGTTCTTC
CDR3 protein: CASSVALASYNEQFF

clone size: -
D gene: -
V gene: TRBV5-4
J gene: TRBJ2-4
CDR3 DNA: TGTGCCAGCAGCCTGGGAGGAACTAGCATGTACTTC
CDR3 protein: CASSLGGTSMYF